This T cell receptor (beta chain) stems from a study of OX40 agonist ivuxolimab in advanced cancers. As to this clone: Its antigen is undetermined.

The CDR3 sequence is 17 residues long. The V gene end was trimmed by 2 bases and the J gene end by 1 base; junction bases not matched to a gene: 6. Per germline, CDR1 SGHRS and CDR2 YFSETQ. Overall study findings and caveats: Low levels of normalized T-cell clonal expansion also appeared in some nonresponders. Mean expanded clone counts were higher in CD8+ than CD4+ T cells.

Using immunoSEQ multiplex PCR, the repertoire was profiled, and TCRdb retains in-frame clones only, with some absent. The repertoire includes approximately 82,000 clones, over 85% of them detected once, and about 0.63% sits in the top ten. This chain uses TRBV5-1 with TRBJ2-2; TRBD2 aligns across 9 bases. Material: CD4+ or CD8+ T cells sorted from blood, obtained in a trial of the OX40 agonist ivuxolimab. The TCR sequence derives from an adult with an advanced solid tumor such as melanoma, head and neck, liver or kidney cancer. The CDR3 loop reads CASSLNSGSLNTGELFF. CDR3 bases: TGCGCCAGCAGCTTAAATAGCGGGAGCTTGAACACCGGGGAGCTGTTTTTT.